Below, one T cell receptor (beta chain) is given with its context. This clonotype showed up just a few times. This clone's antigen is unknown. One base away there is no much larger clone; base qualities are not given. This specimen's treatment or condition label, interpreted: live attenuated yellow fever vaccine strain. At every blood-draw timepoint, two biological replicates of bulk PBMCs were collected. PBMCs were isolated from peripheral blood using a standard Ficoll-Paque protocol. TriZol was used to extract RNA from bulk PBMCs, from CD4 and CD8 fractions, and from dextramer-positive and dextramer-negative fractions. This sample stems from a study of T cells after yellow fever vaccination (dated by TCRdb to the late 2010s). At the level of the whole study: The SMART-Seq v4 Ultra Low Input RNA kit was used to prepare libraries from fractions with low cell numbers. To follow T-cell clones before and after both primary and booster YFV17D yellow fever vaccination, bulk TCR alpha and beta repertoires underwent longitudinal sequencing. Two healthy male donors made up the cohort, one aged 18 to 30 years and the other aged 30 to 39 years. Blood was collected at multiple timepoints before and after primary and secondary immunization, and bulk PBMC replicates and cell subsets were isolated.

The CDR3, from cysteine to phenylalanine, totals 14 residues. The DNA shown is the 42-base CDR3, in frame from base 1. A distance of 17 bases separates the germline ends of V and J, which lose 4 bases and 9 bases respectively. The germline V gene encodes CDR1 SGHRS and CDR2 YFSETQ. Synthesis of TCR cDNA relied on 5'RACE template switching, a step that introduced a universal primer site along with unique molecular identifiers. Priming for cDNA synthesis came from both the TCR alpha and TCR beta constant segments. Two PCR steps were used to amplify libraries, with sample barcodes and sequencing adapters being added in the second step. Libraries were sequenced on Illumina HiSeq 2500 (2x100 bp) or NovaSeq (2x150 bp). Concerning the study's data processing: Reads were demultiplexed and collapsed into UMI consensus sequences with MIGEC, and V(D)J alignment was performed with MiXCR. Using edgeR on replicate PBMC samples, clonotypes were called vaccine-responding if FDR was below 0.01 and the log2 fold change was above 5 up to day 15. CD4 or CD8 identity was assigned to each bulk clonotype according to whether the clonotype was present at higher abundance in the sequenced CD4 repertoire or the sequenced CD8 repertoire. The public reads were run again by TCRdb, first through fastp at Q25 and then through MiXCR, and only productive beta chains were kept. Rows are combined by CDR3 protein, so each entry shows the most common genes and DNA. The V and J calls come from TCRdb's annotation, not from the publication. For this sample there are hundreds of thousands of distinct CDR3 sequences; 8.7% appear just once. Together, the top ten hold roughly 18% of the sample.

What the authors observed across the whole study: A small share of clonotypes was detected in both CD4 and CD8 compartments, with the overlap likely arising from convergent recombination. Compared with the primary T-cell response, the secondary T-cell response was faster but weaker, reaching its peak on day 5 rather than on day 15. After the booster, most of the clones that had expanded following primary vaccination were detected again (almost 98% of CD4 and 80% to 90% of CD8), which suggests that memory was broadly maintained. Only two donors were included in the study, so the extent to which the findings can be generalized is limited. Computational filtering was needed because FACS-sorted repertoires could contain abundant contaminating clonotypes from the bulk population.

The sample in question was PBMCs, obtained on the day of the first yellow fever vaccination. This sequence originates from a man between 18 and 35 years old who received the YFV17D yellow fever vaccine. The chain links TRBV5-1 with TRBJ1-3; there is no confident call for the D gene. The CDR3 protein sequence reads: CASSDGPPEGTIYF. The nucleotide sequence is TGCGCCAGCAGCGACGGACCCCCAGAGGGCACCATATATTTT.